This is a list of T cell receptor beta chains from one sample in a study of shared clonotypes between healthy human individuals. This table comes from immunoSEQ multiplex PCR, and its TCRdb copy is limited to in-frame clones, with some not included. The sample has approximately 2,000,000 clones; roughly 95% are singletons. The specimen sequenced was naive CD8+ T cells from PBMCs. These receptors all stem from a man younger than 30 in good health. Some clones in this sample may be carry-over from other donors' samples. The CDR3 runs from the conserved cysteine through the conserved F or W. A D gene is named only where the DNA matches it firmly. Not every row has a clone size; where given, it reads once, few, many or a size class.

j_call,clone_size,v_call,d_call,cdr3_aa,cdr3_nt
TRBJ1-1,-,TRBV6-5,TRBD1,CASSQTGGSTEAFF,TGTGCCAGCAGTCAAACAGGGGGCTCCACTGAAGCTTTCTTT
TRBJ1-4,-,TRBV28,-,CASSFPGEDEKLFF,TGTGCCAGCAGTTTCCCTGGAGAGGATGAAAAACTGTTTTTT
TRBJ2-2,once,TRBV14,-,CASSQGLRPGELFF,TGTGCCAGCAGCCAAGGGCTGAGACCCGGGGAGCTGTTTTTT
TRBJ2-2,-,TRBV28,TRBD1,CASSFRTGAITGELFF,TGTGCCAGCAGTTTTAGGACAGGGGCAATCACCGGGGAGCTGTTTTTT
TRBJ2-1,-,TRBV19,-,CASSIDPARGNEQFF,TGTGCCAGTAGTATAGATCCGGCCAGGGGAAATGAGCAGTTCTTC
TRBJ2-3,-,TRBV7-9,-,CASSLGQGTDTQYF,TGTGCCAGCAGCTTAGGGCAGGGCACAGATACGCAGTATTTT
TRBJ2-3,-,TRBV15,TRBD2,CATSGGRADGTDTQYF,TGTGCCACCAGCGGCGGGAGGGCCGATGGCACAGATACGCAGTATTTT
TRBJ2-7,-,TRBV4-2,-,CASSKRGSQGAYEQYF,TGTGCCAGCAGCAAGCGGGGTTCGCAGGGGGCCTACGAGCAGTACTTC
TRBJ2-3,-,TRBV9,-,CASSVGLRGSPTDTQYF,TGTGCCAGCAGCGTAGGGTTACGGGGCAGTCCCACAGATACGCAGTATTTT
TRBJ1-2,-,TRBV28,-,CASSLEGDYGYTF,TGTGCCAGCAGTTTGGAGGGCGACTATGGCTACACCTTC
TRBJ2-7,-,TRBV27,TRBD1,CASSFQGAGYEQYF,TGTGCCAGCAGTTTTCAGGGGGCCGGGTACGAGCAGTACTTC
TRBJ1-2,-,TRBV28,-,CASSLIPSDYGYTF,TGTGCCAGCAGTTTAATCCCATCGGACTATGGCTACACCTTC
TRBJ2-7,-,TRBV19,-,CASSIGYEQYF,TGTGCCAGTAGTATTGGGTACGAGCAGTACTTC
TRBJ2-7,-,TRBV6-1,-,CASSENSYEQYF,TGTGCCAGCAGTGAAAACAGCTACGAGCAGTACTTC
TRBJ2-1,-,TRBV5-6,-,CASSFPRILNEQFF,TGTGCCAGCAGCTTCCCGCGTATACTCAATGAGCAGTTCTTC
TRBJ2-1,-,TRBV7-9,-,CASSLGGQFF,TGTGCCAGCAGCTTAGGGGGCCAGTTCTTC
TRBJ2-2,-,TRBV29-1,-,CSVPGRAGELFF,TGCAGCGTCCCCGGCCGTGCCGGGGAGCTGTTTTTT
TRBJ2-7,-,TRBV5-1,TRBD1,CASSSPDRGYVEQYF,TGCGCCAGCAGCTCTCCGGACAGGGGGTACGTCGAGCAGTACTTC
TRBJ2-1,-,TRBV7-2,TRBD2,CASSLLLAGNNEQFF,TGTGCCAGCAGCTTGCTACTAGCGGGAAACAATGAGCAGTTCTTC
TRBJ2-7,-,TRBV7-6,-,CASSPRGVSSTYEQYF,TGTGCCAGCAGCCCCCGTGGGGTCAGCTCGACCTACGAGCAGTACTTC
TRBJ2-5,-,TRBV19,-,CASSARQVQETQYF,TGTGCCAGTAGTGCCCGACAAGTACAAGAGACCCAGTACTTC
TRBJ1-2,-,TRBV6-1,TRBD1,CASSEAQGAFYGYTF,TGTGCCAGCAGTGAGGCACAGGGGGCATTCTATGGCTACACCTTC
TRBJ2-1,-,TRBV5-1,TRBD1,CASSLATGGRLYNEQFF,TGCGCCAGCAGCTTAGCTACAGGGGGCCGTCTCTACAATGAGCAGTTCTTC
TRBJ2-1,-,TRBV13,TRBD2,CASSLGPPAGSYNEQFF,TGTGCCAGCAGCTTAGGGCCCCCAGCGGGATCCTACAATGAGCAGTTCTTC
TRBJ1-2,-,TRBV7-9,-,CASSLGSQDPNYGYTF,TGTGCCAGCAGCTTAGGGAGCCAGGACCCAAACTATGGCTACACCTTC
TRBJ2-7,-,TRBV27,-,CASSNRPGLFQTYEQYF,TGTGCCAGCTCGAACCGTCCGGGACTTTTTCAGACCTACGAGCAGTACTTC
TRBJ2-7,-,TRBV4-2,TRBD2,CASSHGLAETYEQYF,TGTGCCAGCAGCCACGGACTAGCGGAAACCTACGAGCAGTACTTC
TRBJ1-5,-,TRBV15,TRBD1,CATRDPGQGNQPQHF,TGTGCCACCAGAGACCCGGGACAGGGGAATCAGCCCCAGCATTTT
TRBJ2-7,-,TRBV6-5,-,CASSYSSGVEQYF,TGTGCCAGCAGTTACTCGTCGGGGGTCGAGCAGTACTTC
TRBJ2-2,-,TRBV11-2,TRBD1,CASSLRDRGYTGELFF,TGTGCCAGCAGCTTACGTGACAGGGGATACACCGGGGAGCTGTTTTTT
TRBJ2-1,-,TRBV4-2,-,CASSQGEGIISYNEQFF,TGTGCCAGCAGCCAAGGCGAGGGAATAATATCCTACAATGAGCAGTTCTTC
TRBJ2-3,-,TRBV2,TRBD1,CASSGGRDRSWDTQYF,TGTGCCAGCAGCGGGGGCCGGGACAGGAGTTGGGATACGCAGTATTTT
TRBJ2-7,-,TRBV6-1,-,CASSEVRLGITDEQYF,TGTGCCAGCAGTGAAGTCCGGTTGGGGATTACGGACGAGCAGTACTTC
TRBJ1-1,-,TRBV6-5,-,CASSYSRLNTEAFF,TGTGCCAGCAGTTACTCTCGGTTGAACACTGAAGCTTTCTTT
TRBJ2-1,-,TRBV27,-,CASSLKTPTYNEQFF,TGTGCCAGCAGTTTAAAGACCCCAACCTACAATGAGCAGTTCTTC
TRBJ2-1,-,TRBV6-5,-,CASSPGTRNEQFF,TGTGCCAGCAGCCCCGGGACACGCAATGAGCAGTTCTTC
TRBJ2-3,-,TRBV5-4,TRBD2,CASSLGILAGSDTQYF,TGTGCCAGCAGCTTGGGGATACTAGCGGGATCCGATACGCAGTATTTT
TRBJ2-1,-,TRBV27,TRBD1,CASSPNRGGDNEQFF,TGTGCCAGCAGTCCAAACAGGGGTGGGGATAATGAGCAGTTCTTC
TRBJ1-1,-,TRBV30,-,CAWSGPQNTEAFF,TGTGCCTGGAGTGGACCACAAAATACTGAAGCTTTCTTT